Listed below are T cell receptor beta chains from one sample, sequenced in a study of T cell responses to AZD1222 COVID-19 vaccine. Measured with immunoSEQ multiplex PCR; TCRdb has only the in-frame clones, and not every one. The sample carries 100,000 or so clones, around nine tenths recorded once. The sample was peripheral blood, taken on day 0 of AZD1222 vaccination. These TCRs come from an adult in good health. Each CDR3 is given with its conserved first and last residue. Fields, in order: V gene, CDR3 length, J gene, CDR3 protein.

v_call: TRBV5-1
cdr3_length: 13
j_call: TRBJ2-7
cdr3_aa: CASSLASSGEQYF

v_call: TRBV7-8
cdr3_length: 17
j_call: TRBJ1-4
cdr3_aa: CASSLVKPGGLEEKLFF

v_call: TRBV19
cdr3_length: 15
j_call: TRBJ1-3
cdr3_aa: CASSLDGNSGNTIYF

v_call: TRBV5-1
cdr3_length: 13
j_call: TRBJ1-2
cdr3_aa: CASSLDGGSGYTF

v_call: TRBV11-2
cdr3_length: 14
j_call: TRBJ2-1
cdr3_aa: CASSFQGLAREQFF

v_call: TRBV19
cdr3_length: 15
j_call: TRBJ1-4
cdr3_aa: CATKTWETTNEKLFF

v_call: TRBV7-9
cdr3_length: 13
j_call: TRBJ1-2
cdr3_aa: CASSTEGLAGYTF

v_call: TRBV18
cdr3_length: 13
j_call: TRBJ2-1
cdr3_aa: CASSPLPWNEQFF

v_call: TRBV28
cdr3_length: 14
j_call: TRBJ1-2
cdr3_aa: CASSEQGANYGYTF

v_call: TRBV19
cdr3_length: 15
j_call: TRBJ1-1
cdr3_aa: CASSMGTGRLTEAFF